Listed below are T cell receptor beta chains from one sample, sequenced in a study of blood T cell repertoires in COVID-19. Repertoires were generated with immunoSEQ multiplex PCR, while TCRdb's copy carries only in-frame clones and drops some. The sample has 180,000 or so clones; 75% to 90% are singletons. Sequenced input: peripheral blood. These TCRs come from a man aged 55 to 70 with acute or convalescent COVID-19. Each CDR3 is given with its conserved first and last residue. The order of the fields is J gene, clone size, D gene, CDR3 length, V gene, CDR3 DNA, CDR3 protein. The D gene is left open where the match is weak. Rows give clone size only sometimes, using once, few, many, or a class for an expanded clone.

TRBJ2-6 | NA | NA | 15 | TRBV27 | TGTGCCAGCAGTTTATCGGCAACTGGGGCCAACGTCCTGACTTTC | CASSLSATGANVLTF
TRBJ2-5 | NA | TRBD2 | 13 | TRBV29-1 | TGCAGCGTTGAAATCCGGGAGGGGGAGACCCAGTACTTC | CSVEIREGETQYF
TRBJ2-3 | once | NA | 19 | TRBV6-8 | TGTGCCAGCAGACACTCACCCGACAGACCAGGGCTGAAGACAGATACGCAGTATTTT | CASRHSPDRPGLKTDTQYF
TRBJ2-5 | NA | NA | 14 | TRBV7-3 | TGTGCCAGCAGCCCCACGGGAGAACAAGAGACCCAGTACTTC | CASSPTGEQETQYF
TRBJ1-4 | NA | TRBD1 | 15 | TRBV5-1 | TGCGCCAGCAGCTCCTCCGGACAGGGGGCTGAAAAACTGTTTTTT | CASSSSGQGAEKLFF
TRBJ2-2 | NA | TRBD2 | 14 | TRBV3-1/TRBV3-2 | TGTGCCAGCGCCGGACTAGCGGGACACGGGGAGCTGTTTTTT | CASAGLAGHGELFF
TRBJ1-5 | NA | NA | 16 | TRBV6-6 | TGTGCCAGCAGTTACTTCCGGGACATCTTTAATCAGCCCCAGCATTTT | CASSYFRDIFNQPQHF
TRBJ2-5 | NA | TRBD2 | 16 | TRBV7-2 | TGTGCCAGCAGCGGACTGGGACTAGCGGGAGTAGAGACCCAGTACTTC | CASSGLGLAGVETQYF
TRBJ2-2 | NA | TRBD1 | 14 | TRBV19 | TGTGCCAGTAGTGACAGGGGAAACACCGGGGAGCTGTTTTTT | CASSDRGNTGELFF
TRBJ2-7 | NA | TRBD2 | 15 | TRBV19 | TGTGCCAGTAGTTCTCGTTCTAGCGGGAATCTCGAGCAGTACTTC | CASSSRSSGNLEQYF
TRBJ1-1 | NA | TRBD1 | 15 | TRBV7-2 | TGTGCCAGCAGCTTAGTCGCGACAGGGGGCAAGGAAGCTTTCTTT | CASSLVATGGKEAFF
TRBJ1-3 | NA | TRBD1 | 15 | TRBV28 | TGTGCCAGCAGCCCTAGGGGACAGGGTCGAAACACCATATATTTT | CASSPRGQGRNTIYF
TRBJ2-7 | NA | TRBD1 | 16 | TRBV28 | TGTGCCAGTAACACCAGACAGGGGGCGAACTCCTACGAGCAGTACTTC | CASNTRQGANSYEQYF
TRBJ1-2 | NA | TRBD1 | 15 | TRBV5-5 | TGTGCCAGCAGCTTGGAGGGGGGACAGGGGTATGGCTACACCTTC | CASSLEGGQGYGYTF
TRBJ2-1 | NA | NA | 13 | TRBV5-6 | TGTGCCAGCAGCTTGGACCGGGTGAATGAGCAGTTCTTC | CASSLDRVNEQFF
TRBJ1-1 | NA | NA | 15 | TRBV28 | TGTGCCAGCAGTTTAGTCCTCCGGTTGAACACTGAAGCTTTCTTT | CASSLVLRLNTEAFF
TRBJ2-3 | NA | TRBD2 | 15 | TRBV11-2 | TGTGCCAGCACCCTCGGGGCGGGAGGGGTATATACGCAGTATTTT | CASTLGAGGVYTQYF
TRBJ1-1 | NA | NA | 15 | TRBV5-6 | TGTGCCAGCAGCTGGTGGGCAGGGGAGAACACTGAAGCTTTCTTT | CASSWWAGENTEAFF
TRBJ2-7 | NA | NA | 11 | TRBV10-2 | TGCGCCAGCAGTGGTTATGACGAGCAGTACTTC | CASSGYDEQYF
TRBJ2-1 | NA | TRBD2 | 13 | TRBV13 | TGTGCCAGCAGCCCCCTAGCGGGAAATGAGCAGTTCTTC | CASSPLAGNEQFF
TRBJ1-1 | NA | TRBD1 | 13 | TRBV28 | TGTGCCAGCAGACTCCCAGGGGGCACTGAAGCTTTCTTT | CASRLPGGTEAFF
TRBJ1-2 | few | NA | 16 | TRBV19 | TGTGCCAGTACCCGGACCGGGAATTTTAATGGGTATGGCTACACCTTC | CASTRTGNFNGYGYTF
TRBJ2-7 | NA | TRBD1 | 13 | TRBV2 | TGTGCCAGCTCCGGACAGGGTGGCTACGAGCAGTACTTC | CASSGQGGYEQYF
TRBJ2-7 | NA | TRBD2 | 15 | TRBV9 | TGTGCCAGCAGCGCTTTAGCGGGAGGGCCAAACGAGCAGTACTTC | CASSALAGGPNEQYF
TRBJ2-7 | once | NA | 15 | TRBV5-1 | TGCGCCAGCAGCTCGACACAGGTACCAGGGCTGGAGCAGTACTTC | CASSSTQVPGLEQYF
TRBJ2-3 | NA | NA | 14 | TRBV27 | TGTGCCAGCAGTTTTTGGGACAACACAGATACGCAGTATTTT | CASSFWDNTDTQYF
TRBJ2-1 | NA | TRBD1 | 15 | TRBV28 | TGTGCCAGTCGACTCGGACAGGGGGTTACCAATGAGCAGTTCTTC | CASRLGQGVTNEQFF
TRBJ2-5 | NA | NA | 14 | TRBV7-2 | TGTGCCAGCAGCCCCCGTCTGGGGGCGGAGACCCAGTACTTC | CASSPRLGAETQYF
TRBJ2-1 | NA | TRBD1 | 17 | TRBV7-2 | TGTGCCAGCAGCTTAGCGTCTGACAGGGGGTTCCCCAATGAGCAGTTCTTC | CASSLASDRGFPNEQFF
TRBJ2-7 | NA | TRBD2 | 16 | TRBV6-2/TRBV6-3 | TGTGCCAGCAGTTACCCCTGGGGACTAGAGGCCTACGAGCAGTACTTC | CASSYPWGLEAYEQYF